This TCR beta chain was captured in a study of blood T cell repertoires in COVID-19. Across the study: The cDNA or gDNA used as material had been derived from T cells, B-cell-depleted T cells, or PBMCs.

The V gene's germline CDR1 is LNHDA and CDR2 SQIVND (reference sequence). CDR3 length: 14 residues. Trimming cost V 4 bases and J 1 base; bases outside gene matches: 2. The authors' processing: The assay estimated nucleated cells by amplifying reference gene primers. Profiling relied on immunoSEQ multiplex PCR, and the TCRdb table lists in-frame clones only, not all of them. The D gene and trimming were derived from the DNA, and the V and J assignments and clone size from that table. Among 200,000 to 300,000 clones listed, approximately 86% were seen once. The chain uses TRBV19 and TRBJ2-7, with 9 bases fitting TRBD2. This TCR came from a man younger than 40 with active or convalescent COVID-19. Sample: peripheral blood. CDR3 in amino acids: CASSTAGGSYEQYF. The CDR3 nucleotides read TGTGCCAGTAGTACTGCGGGGGGGTCCTACGAGCAGTACTTC.